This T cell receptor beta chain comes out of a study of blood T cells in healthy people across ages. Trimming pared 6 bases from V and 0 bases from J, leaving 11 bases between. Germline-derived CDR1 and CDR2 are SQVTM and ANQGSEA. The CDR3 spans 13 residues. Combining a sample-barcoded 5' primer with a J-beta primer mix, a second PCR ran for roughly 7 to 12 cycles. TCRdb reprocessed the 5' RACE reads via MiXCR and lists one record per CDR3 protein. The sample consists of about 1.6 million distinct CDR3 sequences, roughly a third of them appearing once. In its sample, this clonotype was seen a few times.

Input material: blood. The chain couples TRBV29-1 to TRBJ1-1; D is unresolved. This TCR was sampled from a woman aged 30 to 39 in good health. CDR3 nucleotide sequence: TGCAGCGTACGGACGAATCTGAACACTGAAGCTTTCTTT. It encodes CSVRTNLNTEAFF.